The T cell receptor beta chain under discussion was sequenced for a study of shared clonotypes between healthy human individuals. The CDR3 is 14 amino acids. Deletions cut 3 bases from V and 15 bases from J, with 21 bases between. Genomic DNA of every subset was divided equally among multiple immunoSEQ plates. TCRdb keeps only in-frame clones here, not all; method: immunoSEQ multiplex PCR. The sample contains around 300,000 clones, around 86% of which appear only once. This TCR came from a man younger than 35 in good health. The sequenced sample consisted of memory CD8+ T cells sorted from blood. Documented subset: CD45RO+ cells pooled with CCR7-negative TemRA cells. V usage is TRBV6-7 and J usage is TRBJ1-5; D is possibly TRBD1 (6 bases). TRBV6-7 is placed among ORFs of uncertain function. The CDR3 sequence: CASSYRQVFALRHF. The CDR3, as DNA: TGTGCCAGCAGTTATCGACAGGTTTTTGCGCTTAGGCATTTT.